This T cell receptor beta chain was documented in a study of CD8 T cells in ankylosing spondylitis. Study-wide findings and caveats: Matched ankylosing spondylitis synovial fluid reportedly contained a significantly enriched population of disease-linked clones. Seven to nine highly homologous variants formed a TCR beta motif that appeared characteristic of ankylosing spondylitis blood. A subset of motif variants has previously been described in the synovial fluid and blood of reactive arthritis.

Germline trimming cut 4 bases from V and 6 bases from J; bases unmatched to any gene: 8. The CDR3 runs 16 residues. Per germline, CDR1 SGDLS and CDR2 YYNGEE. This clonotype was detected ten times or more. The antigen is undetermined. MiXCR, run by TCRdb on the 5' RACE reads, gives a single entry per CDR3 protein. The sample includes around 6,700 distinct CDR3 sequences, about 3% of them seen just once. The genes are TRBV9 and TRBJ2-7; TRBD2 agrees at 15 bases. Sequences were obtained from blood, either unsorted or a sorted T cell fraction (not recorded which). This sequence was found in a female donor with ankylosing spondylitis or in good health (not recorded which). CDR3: CASSSGLAGGSAEQYF. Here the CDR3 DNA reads TGTGCCAGCAGCTCGGGACTAGCGGGAGGATCTGCCGAGCAGTACTTC.